One and the same sample provided the 21 T cell receptor beta chains below, sequenced in a study of cytomegalovirus exposure and HLA in healthy donors. Vbeta (60) and Jbeta (13) primers were used in the PCR. Libraries were prepared by immunoSEQ multiplex PCR; TCRdb keeps only in-frame clonotypes and omits some of them. The profile shows 75,000 to 100,000 clones, about three quarters of them singletons. Specimen: PBMCs. The receptors were sampled from a man aged 35-49 years in good health and CMV-seronegative.

V is TRBV7-3 and J is TRBJ1-2; 7 bases align to TRBD1. This CDR3 is built from 14 residues. Unmatched junction bases numbered 6, after V lost 5 bases and J lost 3 bases. The germline gives CDR1 SGHTA, CDR2 FQGTGA. The DNA for the CDR3 is TGTGCCAGCAGCCCGAGGACAGGTGACTATGGCTACACCTTC. Protein product: CASSPRTGDYGYTF.

This chain links TRBV28 with TRBJ1-1; TRBD1 matches at 8 bases. The CDR3 spans 15 residues. The junction had 5 bases not matched to a gene; V was cut back by 3 bases and J by 2 bases. CDR1 is MDHEN and CDR2 is SYDVKM in the germline V gene. This CDR3 reads CASSFEGQGNTEAFF. For the CDR3, the DNA is TGTGCCAGCAGTTTCGAAGGACAGGGAAACACTGAAGCTTTCTTT.

CDR3 DNA: TGTGCCAGCTCACCAGGTCTAGCGGGGGCAGATACGCAGTATTTT. Translating gives CASSPGLAGADTQYF. The chain joins TRBV18 to TRBJ2-3; the match to TRBD2 covers 10 bases. Germline assignment: CDR1 KGHSH and CDR2 LQKENI. J was trimmed by 4 bases and V by 2 bases; bases with no gene match: 3. CDR3 length: 15 residues.

This chain links TRBV4-2 with TRBJ1-3; 10 bases agree with TRBD1. The CDR3 is 17 amino acids. V lost 4 bases, J lost 2 bases, and 8 bases stayed unmatched. From germline, CDR1 is LGHNA and CDR2 YNFKEQ. CDR3 nucleotide sequence: TGTGCCAGCAGCCCTCACCGGGACAGGGGACCTGGAAACACCATATATTTT. Translating it yields CASSPHRDRGPGNTIYF.

The chain uses TRBV7-8 and TRBJ1-6; D gene uncertain. In germline, CDR1 is SGHVS, CDR2 FQNEAQ. The CDR3 has 17 residues. Trimming removed 1 base from V and 4 bases from J, with 14 bases in between. The chain's CDR3 is CASSLVPNSGYNSPLHF. The DNA of the CDR3 is TGTGCCAGCAGCTTAGTGCCCAACTCAGGATATAATTCACCCCTCCACTTT.

V usage is TRBV7-9 and J usage is TRBJ1-1; D not resolved. This CDR3 is 13 amino acids long. Germline V gene sequence: CDR1 SEHNR, CDR2 FQNEAQ (reference sequence). Trimming took 3 bases from V and 1 from J, leaving 6 bases between them. CDR3: CASSFGENTEAFF. In nucleotides, the CDR3 is TGTGCCAGCAGCTTCGGGGAGAACACTGAAGCTTTCTTT.

The chain couples TRBV14 to TRBJ2-7, with 8 bases that match TRBD1. V gave up 5 bases and J gave up 5 bases; unmatched junction bases: 11. The CDR3 has 15 residues. Germline V gives CDR1 SGHDN, CDR2 FVKESK. The CDR3 region is CASSSLLGQAHEQYF. DNA of the CDR3: TGTGCCAGCAGCTCCCTATTGGGACAGGCCCACGAGCAGTACTTC.

The J gene is TRBJ1-2, the V gene TRBV5-4, with 7 bases that match TRBD1. CDR1 SGHNT and CDR2 YYREEE come from the germline V gene (reference sequence). The CDR3 totals 13 residues. The junction had 0 bases not matched to a gene; V was cut back by 0 bases and J by 4 bases. The CDR3 nucleotides read TGTGCCAGCAGCTTGGACAGGGGCTATGGCTACACCTTC. Its protein product is CASSLDRGYGYTF.

The chain joins TRBV15 to TRBJ2-7; D uncertain. Germline lookup yields CDR1 LNHNV and CDR2 YYDKDF (reference sequence). The CDR3 spans 13 residues. Trimming stripped 0 bases from V and 0 bases from J, with 3 bases between. The CDR3 sequence: CATSRDLSYEQYF. The DNA for the CDR3 is TGTGCCACCAGCAGAGATCTCTCCTACGAGCAGTACTTC.

The chain couples TRBV6-1 to TRBJ2-7; TRBD1 is a possible D gene (5 bases). V was clipped by 4 bases and J by 5 bases, with 15 bases between them. The CDR3 runs 14 residues. Germline V gene data show CDR1 as MNHNS and CDR2 as SASEGT. The CDR3 DNA follows: TGTGCCAGCAGTGCCACAATTCAGGGCCACGAGCAGTACTTC. Encoded protein: CASSATIQGHEQYF.

The chain joins TRBV7-9 to TRBJ2-5, with 12 nucleotides matching TRBD1. Germline CDR1 reads SEHNR; CDR2 reads FQNEAQ (reference sequence). The CDR3 has 16 residues. Trimming cost V 0 bases and J 3 bases; bases outside gene matches: 2. The CDR3 protein is CASSLAGTGGKETQYF. In DNA, the CDR3 is TGTGCCAGCAGCTTAGCCGGGACAGGGGGCAAAGAGACCCAGTACTTC. Based on the CDR3 plus reference TRBV7-9 and TRBJ2-5, the full variable domain is DTGVSQNPRHKITKRGQNVTFRCDPISEHNRLYWYRQTLGQGPEFLTYFQNEAQLEKSRLLSDRFSAERPKGSFSTLEIQRTEQGDSAMYLCASSLAGTGGKETQYFGPGTRLLVL.

This chain joins TRBV19 and TRBJ2-7; 9 positions agree with TRBD2. Germline-derived CDR1 and CDR2 are LNHDA and SQIVND (reference sequence). Trimming cost V 3 bases and J 6 bases; bases outside gene matches: 3. The CDR3 spans 13 residues. CDR3 loop: CASSILAGSEQYF. CDR3 in DNA: TGTGCCAGTAGTATCCTAGCGGGGTCCGAGCAGTACTTC. The variable domain in full, completed from reference TRBV19 and TRBJ2-7, reads DGGITQSPKYLFRKEGQNVTLSCEQNLNHDAMYWYRQDPGQGLRLIYYSQIVNDFQKGDIAEGYSVSREKKESFPLTVTSAQKNPTAFYLCASSILAGSEQYFGPGTRLTVT.

The chain couples TRBV10-3 to TRBJ2-5, with 8 bases matching TRBD1. J gave up 5 bases and V 3 bases, and 11 bases lay outside the gene matches. Germline CDR1 reads ENHRY; CDR2 reads SYGVKD. The CDR3 covers 16 residues. CDR3: CAISDLTGDGRETQYF. The CDR3 DNA sequence: TGTGCCATCAGTGACTTGACAGGGGATGGTCGGGAGACCCAGTACTTC.

In its sample, this clone was seen once. V and J are TRBV5-1 and TRBJ1-6; TRBD1 aligns across 7 bases. Germline-derived CDR1 and CDR2 are SGHRS and YFSETQ. This CDR3 has 16 residues. J lost 7 bases, V lost 5 bases, and 12 bases had no gene match. CDR3 DNA: TGCGCCAGCAGAAACCCACAGACAGGGTTGAATTCACCCCTCCACTTT. Its protein is CASRNPQTGLNSPLHF.

V gene TRBV21-1 combines with J gene TRBJ2-2; TRBD2, the table's D call, was not compared with the DNA. TRBV21-1 is marked as a pseudogene. The length of the CDR3 is 21 residues. CDR3 DNA: TGTGCCAGCAGCAAAGAGGGTAGAGGGAGGAGAATAACCTCGAACACCGGGGAGCTGTTTTTT. Translating it yields CASSKEGRGRRITSNTGELFF.

The gene calls are TRBV5-4 and TRBJ2-7, with TRBD2 identical over 16 bases. The germline V gene encodes CDR1 SGHNT and CDR2 YYREEE (reference sequence). V gave up 3 bases and J gave up 6 bases; unmatched junction bases: 9. CDR3 length: 17 residues. CDR3 in DNA: TGTGCCAGCAGCTGGGGGACTAGCGGGGGGGCACCAGGCGAGCAGTACTTC. It specifies CASSWGTSGGAPGEQYF.

The J gene is TRBJ2-3, the V gene TRBV11-3; D unresolved. The CDR3 sequence is 13 residues long. Trimming pared 0 bases from V and 5 bases from J, leaving 6 bases between. Germline V CDR1 and CDR2: SGHNT, YENEEA. The CDR3 bases are TGTGCCAGCAGCTTAGATCTAGGAGATACGCAGTATTTT. This sequence encodes CASSLDLGDTQYF.

Only a few counts were recorded for this clone. At one boundary the junction diverges from the germline segment, which might be a read error. The J gene is TRBJ1-1, the V gene TRBV19; 9 bases agree with TRBD1. The length of the CDR3 is 13 residues. In germline, CDR1 is LNHDA, CDR2 SQIVND (reference sequence). CDR3: CASSIVAPGQGIF. The DNA for the CDR3 is TGTGCCAGTAGTATAGTGGCCCCGGGACAGGGCATCTTT. The complete variable domain, with remaining parts taken from reference TRBV19 and TRBJ1-1, reads DGGITQSPKYLFRKEGQNVTLSCEQNLNHDAMYWYRQDPGQGLRLIYYSQIVNDFQKGDIAEGYSVSREKKESFPLTVTSAQKNPTAFYLCASSIVAPGQGIFGQGTRLTVV.

The J gene is TRBJ2-3, the V gene TRBV5-1; 8 nucleotides line up with TRBD2. The CDR3 sequence is 15 residues long. The junction had 5 bases not matched to a gene; V was cut back by 4 bases and J by 1 base. Germline V lookup: CDR1 SGHRS, CDR2 YFSETQ. DNA for the CDR3: TGCGCCAGCAGCCCCCCAGCGGGGGGCACAGATACGCAGTATTTT. Amino acids: CASSPPAGGTDTQYF. The full variable domain, completed using reference TRBV5-1 and TRBJ2-3, is KAGVTQTPRYLIKTRGQQVTLSCSPISGHRSVSWYQQTPGQGLQFLFEYFSETQRNKGNFPGRFSGRQFSNSRSEMNVSTLELGDSALYLCASSPPAGGTDTQYFGPGTRLTVL.

There are a few counts of this clone. The J gene is TRBJ1-6, the V gene TRBV4-3, with no clear D. This CDR3 is built from 19 residues. V was clipped by 0 bases and J by 3 bases, with 18 bases between them. The germline V gene has CDR1 LGHNA and CDR2 YSLEER. CDR3 bases: TGCGCCAGCAGCCAAGATGTGGCAGTTCGGAGCCTCTATAATTCACCCCTCCACTTT. Its translation: CASSQDVAVRSLYNSPLHF.

This chain connects TRBV5-1 to TRBJ1-6; D unclear. The V end lost 5 bases, the J end lost 5 bases, and 14 bases lay between the germline ends. The CDR3 runs to 15 residues. Germline V gene sequence: CDR1 SGHRS, CDR2 YFSETQ. This CDR3 is CASSSGDMDNSPLHF. In nucleotides, the CDR3 is TGCGCCAGCAGTTCCGGGGATATGGATAATTCACCCCTCCACTTT.